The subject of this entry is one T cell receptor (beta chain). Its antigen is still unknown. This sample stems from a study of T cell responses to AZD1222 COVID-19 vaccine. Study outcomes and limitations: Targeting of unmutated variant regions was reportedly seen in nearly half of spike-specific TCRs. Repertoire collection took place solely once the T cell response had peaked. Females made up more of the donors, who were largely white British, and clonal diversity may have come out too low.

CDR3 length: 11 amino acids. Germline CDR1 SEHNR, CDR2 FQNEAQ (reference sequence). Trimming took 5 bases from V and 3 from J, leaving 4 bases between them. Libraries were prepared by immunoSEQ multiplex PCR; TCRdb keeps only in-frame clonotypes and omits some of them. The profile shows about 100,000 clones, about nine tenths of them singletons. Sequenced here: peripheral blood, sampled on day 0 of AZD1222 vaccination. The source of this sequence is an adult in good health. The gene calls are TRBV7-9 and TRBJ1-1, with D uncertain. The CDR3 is CASSPDTEAFF. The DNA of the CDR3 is TGTGCCAGCAGCCCAGACACTGAAGCTTTCTTT. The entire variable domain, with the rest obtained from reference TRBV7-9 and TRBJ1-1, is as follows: DTGVSQNPRHKITKRGQNVTFRCDPISEHNRLYWYRQTLGQGPEFLTYFQNEAQLEKSRLLSDRFSAERPKGSFSTLEIQRTEQGDSAMYLCASSPDTEAFFGQGTRLTVV.